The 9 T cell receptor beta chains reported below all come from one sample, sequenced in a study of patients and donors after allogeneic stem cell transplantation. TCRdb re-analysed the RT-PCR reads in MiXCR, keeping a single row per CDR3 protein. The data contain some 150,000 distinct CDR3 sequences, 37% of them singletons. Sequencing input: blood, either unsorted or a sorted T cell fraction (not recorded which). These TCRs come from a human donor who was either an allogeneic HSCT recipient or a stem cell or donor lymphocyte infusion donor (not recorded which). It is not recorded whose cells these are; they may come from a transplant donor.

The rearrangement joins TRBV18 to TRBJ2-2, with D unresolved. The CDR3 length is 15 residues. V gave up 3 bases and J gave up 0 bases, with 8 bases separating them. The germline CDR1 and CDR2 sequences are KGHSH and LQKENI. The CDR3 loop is CASSPVAPNTGELFF. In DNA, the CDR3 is TGTGCCAGCTCACCGGTCGCTCCGAACACCGGGGAGCTGTTTTTT.

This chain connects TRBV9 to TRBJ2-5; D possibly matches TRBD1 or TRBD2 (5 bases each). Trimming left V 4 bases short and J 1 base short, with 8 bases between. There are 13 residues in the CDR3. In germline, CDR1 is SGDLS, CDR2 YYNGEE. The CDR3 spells CASSRDLQETQYF. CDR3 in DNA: TGTGCCAGCAGCCGGGACCTCCAAGAGACCCAGTACTTC.

Here the CDR3 reads CASSFDRDQPQHF. CDR3 coding DNA: TGTGCCAGCTCCTTTGACAGAGATCAGCCCCAGCATTTT. V is TRBV6-2 or TRBV6-3 and J is TRBJ1-5; a possible D gene is TRBD1 (5 bases). The CDR3 length is 13 residues. The V end was cut by 8 bases, the J end by 5 bases, with 13 bases between. Per the germline V gene, CDR1 is MNHEY and CDR2 is SVGEGT.

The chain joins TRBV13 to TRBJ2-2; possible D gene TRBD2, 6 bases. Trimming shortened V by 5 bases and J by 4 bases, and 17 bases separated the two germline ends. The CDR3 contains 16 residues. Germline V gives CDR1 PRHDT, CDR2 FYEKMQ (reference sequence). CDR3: CASSRWAGSRTGELFF. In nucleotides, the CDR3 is TGTGCCAGCAGCCGCTGGGCCGGGAGTCGCACCGGGGAGCTGTTTTTT. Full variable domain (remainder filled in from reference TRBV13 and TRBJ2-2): AAGVIQSPRHLIKEKRETATLKCYPIPRHDTVYWYQQGPGQDPQFLISFYEKMQSDKGSIPDRFSAQQFSDYHSELNMSSLELGDSALYFCASSRWAGSRTGELFFGEGSRLTVL.

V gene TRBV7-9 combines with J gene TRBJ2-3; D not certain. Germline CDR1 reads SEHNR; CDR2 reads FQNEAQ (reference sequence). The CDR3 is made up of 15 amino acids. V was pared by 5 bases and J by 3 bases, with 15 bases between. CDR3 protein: CASSLYSGLTDTQYF. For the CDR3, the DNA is TGTGCCAGCAGCCTATATTCCGGGCTTACAGATACGCAGTATTTT.

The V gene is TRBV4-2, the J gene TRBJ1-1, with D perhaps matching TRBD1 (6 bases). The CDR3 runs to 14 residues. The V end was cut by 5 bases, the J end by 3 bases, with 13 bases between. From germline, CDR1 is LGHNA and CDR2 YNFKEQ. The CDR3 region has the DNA TGTGCCAGCAGCAACCCGACAGGAGACACTGAAGCTTTCTTT. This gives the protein CASSNPTGDTEAFF.

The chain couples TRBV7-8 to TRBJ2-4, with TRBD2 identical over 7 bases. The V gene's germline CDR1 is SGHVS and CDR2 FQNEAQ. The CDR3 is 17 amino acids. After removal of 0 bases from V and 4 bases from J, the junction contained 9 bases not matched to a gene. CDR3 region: CASSLASRGVSKNIQYF. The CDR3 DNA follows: TGTGCCAGCAGCTTAGCGAGTCGGGGGGTCAGTAAAAACATTCAGTACTTC.

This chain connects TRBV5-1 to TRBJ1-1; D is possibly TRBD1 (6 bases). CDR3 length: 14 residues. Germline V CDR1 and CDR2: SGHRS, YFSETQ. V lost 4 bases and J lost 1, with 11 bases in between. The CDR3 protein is CASSVDSPNTEAFF. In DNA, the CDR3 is TGCGCCAGCAGCGTGGACAGCCCGAACACTGAAGCTTTCTTT.

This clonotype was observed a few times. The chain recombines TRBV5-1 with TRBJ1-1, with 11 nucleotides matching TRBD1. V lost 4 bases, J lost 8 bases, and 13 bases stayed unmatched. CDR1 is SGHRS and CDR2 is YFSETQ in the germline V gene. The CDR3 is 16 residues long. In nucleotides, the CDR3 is TGCGCCAGCAGCAACCGGGACAGGGGGGCAACTACGGAAGCTTTCTTT. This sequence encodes CASSNRDRGATTEAFF.